The sequence of this T cell receptor (beta chain) was determined in a study of cytomegalovirus exposure and HLA in healthy donors. CDR3 length equals 15 residues. CDR1 is LGHNA, CDR2 YNFKEQ, per germline. V gave up 1 base and J gave up 6 bases; unmatched junction bases: 9. A multiplex PCR was run with 60 Vbeta primers and 13 Jbeta primers. Per the original data handling: There were about 88 million unique TCR beta chains by a later count, and approximately 11 million of them were shared. This table comes from immunoSEQ multiplex PCR, and its TCRdb copy is limited to in-frame clones, with some not included. The V and J calls and clone size were taken over from that table, and D and trimming were inferred from the DNA. The table has under 150,000 clones, 65% seen once.

The TCR sequence derives from a woman in her thirties or forties in good health and CMV-seropositive. This sequence joins TRBV4-2 and TRBJ2-7; 7 bases agree with TRBD2. The sample consisted of PBMCs. The CDR3 DNA follows: TGTGCCAGCAGCCAAGGCTGGCGGGAGAGGCCCGAGCAGTACTTC. Translated, it gives CASSQGWRERPEQYF.